The 14 T cell receptor beta chains below come from one sample, sequenced in a study of T cell responses to AZD1222 COVID-19 vaccine. Libraries were prepared by immunoSEQ multiplex PCR; TCRdb keeps only in-frame clonotypes and omits some of them. The top ten hold about 1% of the sample, which has 150,000 or so clones, 93% seen once. Sample: peripheral blood, taken on day 0 of AZD1222 vaccination. The receptors come from an adult in good health.

This clone showed up just once. V and J are TRBV15 and TRBJ1-1; D remains unclear. Germline CDR1 LNHNV, CDR2 YYDKDF (reference sequence). The V gene lost 4 bases and the J gene lost 4 bases, with 10 bases spanning the gap. The CDR3 runs to 13 residues. Written as DNA, the CDR3 is TGTGCCACCAGCATACGGGCGGTCACTGAAGCTTTCTTT. It is translated as CATSIRAVTEAFF.

The J gene is TRBJ2-5, the V gene TRBV4-1; 7 bases agree with TRBD2. The CDR3 runs 15 residues. J gave up 1 base and V 1 base, and 3 bases lay outside the gene matches. CDR1 is MGHRA, CDR2 YSYEKL, per germline. CDR3 region: CASSQALATQETQYF. The CDR3 DNA is TGCGCCAGCAGCCAAGCACTAGCGACCCAAGAGACCCAGTACTTC.

The rearrangement uses TRBV6-4 and TRBJ1-2; 8 nucleotides agree with TRBD1. V shed 5 bases and J 8 bases; nucleotides not matched to a gene: 7. This CDR3 has 13 amino acids. Germline V gene data show CDR1 as MRHNA and CDR2 as SNTAGT. The CDR3: CASSPGGGMGYTF. The CDR3, as DNA: TGTGCCAGCAGTCCAGGGGGCGGTATGGGCTACACCTTC.

The rearrangement links TRBV7-2 to TRBJ1-2; possibly TRBD1 for D (6 bases). From germline, CDR1 is SGHTA and CDR2 FQGNSA. Between the trimmed V and J ends, which lost 5 bases and 8 bases, there was a span of 21 bases. This CDR3 region has 15 residues. CDR3 amino acids: CASSQTGTPKNGYTF. As DNA, the CDR3 is TGTGCCAGCAGCCAAACCGGGACACCCAAGAACGGCTACACCTTC.

As for this clone: Its ends do not fully match the called genes, so a read error is possible. The chain uses TRBV2 and TRBJ2-3, with 10 bases identical to TRBD2. In germline, CDR1 is SNHLY, CDR2 FYNNEI. This CDR3 has 14 amino acids. CDR3 coding DNA: TGTGCCGGCAGGGGTGGGACTAGCGCAGATACGCAGTATTTT. Its translation: CAGRGGTSADTQYF.

CDR3 region: CASSLHRGRRNTEAFF. CDR3 DNA: TGCGCCAGCAGCTTACACAGGGGAAGGAGAAACACTGAAGCTTTCTTT. The chain couples TRBV5-1 to TRBJ1-1; TRBD1 matches at 7 bases. Germline-derived CDR1 and CDR2 are SGHRS and YFSETQ. V was clipped by 2 bases and J by 2 bases; unmatched bases: 9. CDR3 length: 16 residues.

V usage is TRBV27 and J usage is TRBJ2-3; TRBD1 or TRBD2 may be the D gene (5 bases each). Germline CDR1 and CDR2: MNHEY and SMNVEV (reference sequence). This CDR3 is 16 amino acids long. V was clipped by 2 bases and J by 0 bases, with 12 bases between them. The CDR3 DNA reads as TGTGCCAGCAGTTTACGACCGGGGCCCAGCACAGATACGCAGTATTTT. The encoded protein is CASSLRPGPSTDTQYF.

The rearrangement uses TRBV27 and TRBJ1-5; D remains unclear. The germline V gene encodes CDR1 MNHEY and CDR2 SMNVEV (reference sequence). The CDR3 contains 15 residues. V gave up 5 bases and J gave up 0 bases, with 11 bases separating them. CDR3 DNA: TGTGCCAGCAGTCTAACAGAGGATAGCAATCAGCCCCAGCATTTT. This sequence encodes CASSLTEDSNQPQHF.

CDR3 nucleotide sequence: TGTGCCAGCAGCTTAGATTCACCTGGGCCAATAAACACCATATATTTT. This translates into CASSLDSPGPINTIYF. The chain combines TRBV11-3 with TRBJ1-3; no definite D call. CDR1 SGHNT and CDR2 YENEEA come from the germline V gene. The CDR3 has 16 residues. Between the trimmed V and J ends, which lost 0 bases and 6 bases, there was a span of 15 bases.

The chain recombines TRBV19 with TRBJ2-7; TRBD1 matches at 11 bases. The germline V gene has CDR1 LNHDA and CDR2 SQIVND (reference sequence). This CDR3 has 14 amino acids. V trimming: 3 bases; J trimming: 3 bases; junction bases outside the gene matches: 1. The DNA of the CDR3 is TGTGCCAGTAGTATGGGGACAGGGGGCTACGAGCAGTACTTC. Its translation is CASSMGTGGYEQYF.

This clone was recorded only once. The CDR3 spells CASSQGVGYGYTF. The CDR3 bases are TGCGCCAGCAGCCAAGGGGTGGGCTATGGCTACACCTTC. The V and J genes are TRBV4-3 and TRBJ1-2; D gene unclear. Trimming cost V 1 base and J 4 bases, with 7 bases left between them. The CDR3 sequence is 13 residues long. The germline CDR1 and CDR2 sequences are LGHNA and YSLEER.

This clone appeared once. The rearrangement links TRBV5-1 to TRBJ1-6; 10 bases align to TRBD1. Germline V CDR1 and CDR2: SGHRS, YFSETQ. This CDR3 region has 14 residues. J gave up 10 bases and V 5 bases, and 6 bases lay outside the gene matches. The CDR3, as DNA: TGCGCCAGCAGGGTGACAGGGGGCAGGTCACCCCTCCACTTT. Its translation is CASRVTGGRSPLHF.

The chain employs TRBV2 and TRBJ2-2; 8 positions agree with TRBD1. CDR1 SNHLY and CDR2 FYNNEI come from the germline V gene. V shed 4 bases and J 1 base; nucleotides not matched to a gene: 2. The CDR3 is made up of 15 amino acids. The CDR3, as DNA: TGTGCCAGCAGTGCGGACAGGGTGAACACCGGGGAGCTGTTTTTT. Protein product: CASSADRVNTGELFF.

This clone showed up just a few times. J is TRBJ2-7 and V is TRBV7-9; D gene unclear. CDR1 and CDR2 from the germline V gene are SEHNR and FQNEAQ (reference sequence). The V and J ends lost 5 bases and 6 bases respectively, with 17 bases between them. This CDR3 region has 14 residues. The CDR3 DNA follows: TGTGCCAGCAGCGCATTCCCCATAGTCCCCGAGCAGTACTTC. It translates to CASSAFPIVPEQYF.